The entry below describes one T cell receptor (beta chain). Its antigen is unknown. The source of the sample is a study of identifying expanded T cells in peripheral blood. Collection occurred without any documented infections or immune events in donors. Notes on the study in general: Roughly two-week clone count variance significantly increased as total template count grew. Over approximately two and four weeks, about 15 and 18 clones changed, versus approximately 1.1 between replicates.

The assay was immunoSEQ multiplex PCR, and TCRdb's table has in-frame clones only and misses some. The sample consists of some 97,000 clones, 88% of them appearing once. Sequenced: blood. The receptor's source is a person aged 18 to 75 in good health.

The CDR3 spells CAISESEVGYGYTF. For the CDR3, the DNA is TGTGCCATCAGTGAGTCGGAAGTTGGCTATGGCTACACCTTC. The genes are TRBV10-3 and TRBJ1-2; D uncertain. This CDR3 is 14 amino acids long. Looked up from germline, CDR1 is ENHRY and CDR2 is SYGVKD. Trimming took 0 bases from V and 4 from J, leaving 9 bases between them.